This T cell receptor (beta chain) was found in a study of human T cells and chemical hapten exposure. As for the study in general: The patients, most of them female, presented with alopecia areata, totalis or universalis. Yields of TCR per sample differed, chiefly owing to small differences in pooled library volume.

This clonotype was seen many times. TCRdb fed the RACE reads into MiXCR, producing one record per CDR3 protein. The sample includes over 300,000 distinct CDR3 sequences, roughly 4.6% of them seen just once. Per the germline V gene, CDR1 is SGHRS and CDR2 is YFSETQ. V shed 2 bases, J shed 0 bases, and the junction held 5 bases outside the gene matches. This CDR3 has 16 amino acids. Documented time point: pre-sensitization, week 0. Stated treatment: therapeutic diphenylcyclopropenone sensitization with weekly scalp DPC. The sample was whole blood, taken in connection with sensitization to the hapten diphenylcyclopropenone (DPC). This chain uses TRBV5-1 with TRBJ2-7, with 10 bases matching TRBD2. This TCR was sampled from a woman in her fifties or sixties with alopecia areata. Some clones in this sample may be carry-over from other donors' samples. The CDR3 sequence is CASSLFSGGTSYEQYF. DNA of the CDR3: TGCGCCAGCAGCTTATTTAGCGGGGGGACCTCCTACGAGCAGTACTTC.